This passage covers 19 T cell receptor beta chains from one sample sequenced in a study of shared clonotypes between healthy human individuals. Sequenced by immunoSEQ multiplex PCR; TCRdb stores in-frame clones only, minus some. The table records 2 million to 2.5 million clones, around 95% of them present only once. The sequencing sample was made of naive CD4+ T cells sorted from blood. Subset specified: CD45RA+ positively selected. These receptors all stem from a man aged 18 to 29 in good health.

The chain employs TRBV11-2 and TRBJ1-6; 8 bases agree with TRBD1. The CDR3 runs to 17 residues. The J segment lost 5 bases and the V segment lost 6 bases, leaving 12 bases of the junction unmatched. Germline assignment: CDR1 SGHAT and CDR2 FQNNGV. This chain's CDR3 is CASRPLDRGGDNSPLHF. CDR3 nucleotide sequence: TGTGCCAGCAGACCCCTTGACAGGGGAGGGGATAATTCACCCCTCCACTTT.

The rearrangement uses TRBV5-1 and TRBJ1-1; tentative D call: TRBD1 (6 bases). This CDR3 comprises 15 residues. V lost 5 bases and J 1 base, leaving 15 bases between the germline ends. Germline CDR1 and CDR2: SGHRS and YFSETQ. CDR3 protein: CASRPPGGQNTEAFF. CDR3 in DNA: TGCGCCAGCAGGCCACCCGGGGGACAGAACACTGAAGCTTTCTTT. The variable domain in full, completed from reference TRBV5-1 and TRBJ1-1, reads KAGVTQTPRYLIKTRGQQVTLSCSPISGHRSVSWYQQTPGQGLQFLFEYFSETQRNKGNFPGRFSGRQFSNSRSEMNVSTLELGDSALYLCASRPPGGQNTEAFFGQGTRLTVV.

V and J are TRBV2 and TRBJ2-2; D not certain. The CDR3 length is 18 residues. Germline CDR1 reads SNHLY; CDR2 reads FYNNEI. Trimming took off 3 bases at V and 0 bases at J, with 17 bases between the two ends. In DNA form, the CDR3 reads TGTGCCAGCAGTGATTTTGGACGTAGGTCCGCGAACACCGGGGAGCTGTTTTTT. As protein: CASSDFGRRSANTGELFF.

V usage is TRBV21-1 and J usage is TRBJ2-2; TRBD2, the table's D call, was not compared with the DNA. TRBV21-1 is a pseudogene. The CDR3 spans 18 residues. CDR3 coding DNA: TGTGCCAGCAGCCCCACTAGGAGCGGGAGGAGGCGCACCGGGGAGCTGTTTTTT. It specifies CASSPTRSGRRRTGELFF.

The chain joins TRBV7-2 to TRBJ1-3; TRBD1 aligns across 8 bases. Germline-derived CDR1 and CDR2 are SGHTA and FQGNSA. The trim removed 1 base at V and 2 bases at J, leaving 1 base unmatched. This CDR3 contains 15 residues. CDR3 nucleotide sequence: TGTGCCAGCAGCTTAGGGACAGGGACTGGAAACACCATATATTTT. This gives the protein CASSLGTGTGNTIYF.

The chain joins TRBV29-1 to TRBJ2-5, with D maybe TRBD2 (5 bases). Germline CDR1 SQVTM, CDR2 ANQGSEA. Deletions cut 5 bases from V and 1 base from J, with 23 bases between. The CDR3 spans 17 residues. This CDR3 is CSVKVGKIREFQETQYF. The CDR3 DNA reads TGCAGCGTTAAGGTGGGGAAAATCCGGGAATTCCAAGAGACCCAGTACTTC.

The genes are TRBV6-5 and TRBJ1-5; 8 bases align to TRBD1. CDR1 MNHEY and CDR2 SVGAGI come from the germline V gene. The ends lost 5 bases at V and 6 bases at J; junction bases unmatched: 9. The CDR3 runs 15 residues. DNA for the CDR3: TGTGCCAGCAGTAATGGACAGGGCTTCGGTCAGCCCCAGCATTTT. Residues: CASSNGQGFGQPQHF.

The chain employs TRBV25-1 and TRBJ2-2, with D hard to call. The CDR3 extends over 14 amino acids. The V and J ends lost 1 base and 6 bases respectively, with 9 bases between them. Germline CDR1 and CDR2: MGHDK and SYGVNS. This CDR3 is CASSELARAGELFF. CDR3 nucleotides: TGTGCCAGCAGTGAATTGGCAAGGGCCGGGGAGCTGTTTTTT. Based on the CDR3 plus reference TRBV25-1 and TRBJ2-2, the full variable domain is EADIYQTPRYLVIGTGKKITLECSQTMGHDKMYWYQQDPGMELHLIHYSYGVNSTEKGDLSSESTVSRIRTEHFPLTLESARPSHTSQYLCASSELARAGELFFGEGSRLTVL.

This chain joins TRBV7-2 and TRBJ2-7; D perhaps matches TRBD2 (6 bases). From germline, CDR1 is SGHTA and CDR2 FQGNSA. Trimming took off 5 bases at V and 0 bases at J, with 14 bases between the two ends. The CDR3 runs 15 residues. The CDR3 loop reads CASSRQGGASYEQYF. In DNA, the CDR3 is TGTGCCAGCAGCCGCCAAGGCGGGGCCTCCTACGAGCAGTACTTC.

The sample holds one count of this clone. The chain has TRBV7-8 and TRBJ2-5; D is unclear. The CDR3 covers 12 residues. Trimming cost V 1 base and J 6 bases, with 6 bases left between them. Germline CDR1 reads SGHVS; CDR2 reads FQNEAQ. CDR3 in amino acids: CASSLVTQTQYF. DNA for the CDR3: TGTGCCAGCAGCTTAGTTACGCAGACCCAGTACTTC.

The gene calls are TRBV12-5 and TRBJ2-5; either TRBD1 or TRBD2 may supply D (6 bases each). Germline loops: CDR1 LGHNT, CDR2 FRNRAP. The V end was cut by 1 base, the J end by 2 bases, with 20 bases between. The CDR3 extends over 18 amino acids. Here the CDR3 DNA reads TGTGCTAGTGGTTTGGAGGGGGGATCCGGAGGGCCTCAAGAGACCCAGTACTTC. This codes for CASGLEGGSGGPQETQYF.

The chain joins TRBV30 to TRBJ2-5; TRBD1 might be the D (6 bases). This CDR3 is built from 14 residues. V was clipped by 8 bases and J by 5 bases, with 21 bases between them. Germline CDR1 GTSNPN, CDR2 SVGIG (reference sequence). Here the CDR3 reads CASGTGFGTETQYF. The CDR3 DNA is TGTGCCAGCGGTACAGGGTTTGGGACGGAGACCCAGTACTTC.

This clone has a handful of counts. Other DNA sequences of this sample code for an identical CDR3. The chain links TRBV2 to TRBJ1-5; tentatively, D is TRBD1 (5 bases). Per germline, CDR1 SNHLY and CDR2 FYNNEI. V was trimmed by 5 bases and J by 5 bases, leaving 7 bases between them. The CDR3 spans 12 residues. The DNA of the CDR3 is TGTGCCAGCAGTCAACAGGATCAGCCCCAGCATTTT. Protein product: CASSQQDQPQHF. The complete variable domain, with remaining parts taken from reference TRBV2 and TRBJ1-5, reads EPEVTQTPSHQVTQMGQEVILRCVPISNHLYFYWYRQILGQKVEFLVSFYNNEISEKSEIFDDQFSVERPDGSNFTLKIRSTKLEDSAMYFCASSQQDQPQHFGDGTRLSIL.

Only one count was recorded for this clone. The chain carries TRBV5-4 and TRBJ2-2; tentative D call: TRBD1 (6 bases). Trimming took 4 bases from V and 0 from J, leaving 10 bases between them. The length of the CDR3 is 15 residues. Germline V lookup: CDR1 SGHNT, CDR2 YYREEE (reference sequence). The DNA for the CDR3 is TGTGCCAGCAGCCGCACAGGGTCGAACACCGGGGAGCTGTTTTTT. It encodes CASSRTGSNTGELFF.

The J gene is TRBJ2-1, the V gene TRBV13, with 9 bases that match TRBD2. The CDR3 extends over 15 amino acids. The ends lost 5 bases at V and 13 bases at J; junction bases unmatched: 15. The V gene's germline CDR1 is PRHDT and CDR2 FYEKMQ (reference sequence). This chain's CDR3 is CASSPRYAGGFTQFF. The CDR3 coding sequence is TGTGCCAGCAGCCCTCGCTACGCGGGAGGGTTCACCCAGTTCTTC.

This rearrangement joins TRBV15 to TRBJ2-3, with D unresolved. Trimming removed 2 bases at V and 0 bases at J, with 12 bases between. The CDR3 has 16 residues. Germline-derived CDR1 and CDR2 are LNHNV and YYDKDF (reference sequence). The DNA of the CDR3 is TGTGCCACCAGCAGACAGAATACCTTTAGCACAGATACGCAGTATTTT. Protein product: CATSRQNTFSTDTQYF.

The chain links TRBV5-4 to TRBJ2-5, with 7 bases fitting TRBD2. Germline trimming cut 4 bases from V and 5 bases from J; bases unmatched to any gene: 14. The germline gives CDR1 SGHNT, CDR2 YYREEE (reference sequence). This CDR3 has 16 amino acids. CDR3: CASSPGGTTSRETQYF. As DNA, the CDR3 is TGTGCCAGCAGCCCGGGAGGTACTACAAGCAGGGAGACCCAGTACTTC.

The chain links TRBV19 to TRBJ1-2, with 8 bases aligning to TRBD1. V shed 4 bases, J shed 6 bases, and the junction held 10 bases outside the gene matches. CDR1 is LNHDA and CDR2 is SQIVND in the germline V gene (reference sequence). The CDR3 covers 15 residues. CDR3 sequence: CASSTPDRGLNGYTF. Written as DNA, the CDR3 is TGTGCCAGTAGTACCCCCGACAGGGGTTTAAATGGCTACACCTTC.

V and J are TRBV28 and TRBJ1-2; TRBD1 agrees at 7 bases. The junction had 19 bases not matched to a gene; V was cut back by 8 bases and J by 1 base. Germline V gene sequence: CDR1 MDHEN, CDR2 SYDVKM. The CDR3 loop spans 18 amino acids. The chain's CDR3 is CASALQGLALFGNYGYTF. The DNA for the CDR3 is TGTGCCAGCGCATTACAGGGGCTTGCGCTCTTTGGTAACTATGGCTACACCTTC.